One sample yielded the 7 T cell receptor beta chains listed below, sequenced in a study of blood T cell repertoires in COVID-19. Libraries were prepared by immunoSEQ multiplex PCR; TCRdb keeps only in-frame clonotypes and omits some of them. The sample lists 30,000 to 35,000 clones, 80% to 90% seen once, with 40% to 50% in the top ten. The sequenced sample consisted of peripheral blood. These receptors were obtained from a human donor in a cohort sampled during active COVID-19.

This clone came up once. The V call is TRBV18, the J call TRBJ2-1, with D perhaps TRBD1 (5 bases). Trimming took off 1 base at V and 4 bases at J, with 8 bases between the two ends. This CDR3 has 14 residues. Germline assignment: CDR1 KGHSH and CDR2 LQKENI. CDR3 region: CASSPRTIYNEQFF. The CDR3 DNA sequence: TGTGCCAGCTCACCACGGACAATTTACAATGAGCAGTTCTTC.

The chain has TRBV6-1 and TRBJ2-1; possible D gene TRBD1, 6 bases. CDR3 length equals 15 residues. The germline V gene encodes CDR1 MNHNS and CDR2 SASEGT. V dropped 3 bases and J dropped 0 bases, with 9 bases sitting between them. The CDR3 DNA reads as TGTGCCAGCAGTGAGGGACATTCCTCCTACAATGAGCAGTTCTTC. Protein: CASSEGHSSYNEQFF.

In this sample, this clone turned up once. DNA of the CDR3: TGTGCCACCAGTGATTTTGGGGGCTGGGGCTACACCTTC. It translates to CATSDFGGWGYTF. The V and J genes are TRBV24-1 and TRBJ1-2, with a possible D match to TRBD1 (6 bases). Trimming pared 1 base from V and 8 bases from J, leaving 10 bases between. The CDR3 has 13 residues. In germline, CDR1 is KGHDR, CDR2 SFDVKD.

In this sample, this clone turned up many times. The chain employs TRBV5-1 and TRBJ2-5; 7 bases align to TRBD2. There are 17 residues in the CDR3. The V and J ends lost 0 bases and 4 bases, in that order; junction bases with no gene match: 12. CDR1 SGHRS and CDR2 YFSETQ come from the germline V gene. The DNA for the CDR3 is TGCGCCAGCAGCTTGGGACTAGCTACTTCGTCGGGAGAGACCCAGTACTTC. Amino acids: CASSLGLATSSGETQYF.

In DNA, the CDR3 is TGTGCCAGCATCGCGCCTGCGGTAGGTGAAGCTTTCTTT. It codes for CASIAPAVGEAFF. The V gene is TRBV28, the J gene TRBJ1-1; no clear D gene. The CDR3 length is 13 residues. From germline, CDR1 is MDHEN and CDR2 SYDVKM. The V end lost 7 bases, the J end lost 7 bases, and 16 bases lay between the germline ends.

DNA for the CDR3: TGTGCCAGCAGCTTGAGGGGGATGAACACCGGGGAGCTGTTTTTT. Translated, it gives CASSLRGMNTGELFF. The chain has TRBV11-2 and TRBJ2-2, with a tentative D call TRBD1 (6 bases). Trimming cost V 3 bases and J 1 base, with 9 bases left between them. Germline loops: CDR1 SGHAT, CDR2 FQNNGV. The CDR3 runs to 15 residues. Complete variable domain (other parts from reference TRBV11-2 and TRBJ2-2): EAGVAQSPRYKIIEKRQSVAFWCNPISGHATLYWYQQILGQGPKLLIQFQNNGVVDDSQLPKDRFSAERLKGVDSTLKIQPAKLEDSAVYLCASSLRGMNTGELFFGEGSRLTVL.

The V call is TRBV21-1, the J call TRBJ2-7; TRBD1 reflects the table's D call only, with no check against the DNA. TRBV21-1 is termed a pseudogene. The CDR3 loop spans 16 amino acids. The CDR3 DNA reads as TGTGCCAGCAGCTGCCGGACAGGGACCAGCTCCTACGAGCAGTACTTC. Its protein is CASSCRTGTSSYEQYF.